A selection of T cell receptor beta chains follows, all from one sample in a study of beta chain features in type 1 diabetes. The table came from immunoSEQ multiplex PCR; TCRdb's copy has only in-frame clones and leaves some out. The sample records approximately 730,000 clones, 13% being singletons. Sequencing was carried out using naive CD4+ T cells from blood. The receptors were gathered from a man aged 18 to 35 with type 1 diabetes. The CDR3 runs from the conserved cysteine through the conserved F or W. D genes are given only for firm matches. The listing skips clone size in some rows; elsewhere it reads once, few, many or a size class.

j_call: TRBJ1-3
v_call: TRBV9
d_call: NA
clone_size: NA
cdr3_nt: TGTGCCAGCAGCATTTCCATCCGGGGGATGAACACCATATATTTT
cdr3_aa: CASSISIRGMNTIYF

j_call: TRBJ2-2
v_call: TRBV29-1
d_call: TRBD1
clone_size: few
cdr3_nt: TGCAGCGCACAACATTCTACCGGGACAGGGGTCACCGGGGAGCTGTTTTTT
cdr3_aa: CSAQHSTGTGVTGELFF

j_call: TRBJ2-2
v_call: TRBV2
d_call: NA
clone_size: NA
cdr3_nt: TGTGCCAGCACCAGGGGCGGACAGAACACCGGGGAGCTGTTTTTT
cdr3_aa: CASTRGGQNTGELFF

j_call: TRBJ2-4
v_call: TRBV19
d_call: NA
clone_size: few
cdr3_nt: TGTGCCAGCCGGGACAATGGAAACATTCAGTACTTC
cdr3_aa: CASRDNGNIQYF

j_call: TRBJ2-1
v_call: TRBV5-8
d_call: TRBD2
clone_size: NA
cdr3_nt: TGTGCCAGCAGCCCGGGGGGGTGGAATGAGCAGTTCTTC
cdr3_aa: CASSPGGWNEQFF

j_call: TRBJ1-1
v_call: TRBV19
d_call: NA
clone_size: few
cdr3_nt: TGTGCCAGTAAGACGCGCGGGGGCCGGGACACTGAAGCTTTCTTT
cdr3_aa: CASKTRGGRDTEAFF

j_call: TRBJ2-3
v_call: TRBV29-1
d_call: NA
clone_size: few
cdr3_nt: TGCAGCGTCGGGAGTGGGAACACGCAGTATTTT
cdr3_aa: CSVGSGNTQYF

j_call: TRBJ1-2
v_call: TRBV30
d_call: NA
clone_size: many
cdr3_nt: TGTGCCTGGAGTGTTTCTCGTGGCTACACCTTC
cdr3_aa: CAWSVSRGYTF

j_call: TRBJ1-4
v_call: TRBV29-1
d_call: NA
clone_size: NA
cdr3_nt: TGCAGCGTAAATTCCATTGACAGTAATGAAAAACTGTTTTTT
cdr3_aa: CSVNSIDSNEKLFF

j_call: TRBJ2-3
v_call: TRBV4-1
d_call: NA
clone_size: few
cdr3_nt: TGCGCCAGCAGCCAAGATGAAAGTGTTCCCACAGATACGCAGTATTTT
cdr3_aa: CASSQDESVPTDTQYF

j_call: TRBJ2-2
v_call: TRBV5-1
d_call: NA
clone_size: few
cdr3_nt: TGCGCCAGCAGCCCGACCGTGGGCACCGGGGAGCTGTTTTTT
cdr3_aa: CASSPTVGTGELFF

j_call: TRBJ2-1
v_call: TRBV2
d_call: TRBD2
clone_size: NA
cdr3_nt: TGTGCCAGCAGTGATGAGCGGGGGAGCTCCTACAATGAGCAGTTCTTC
cdr3_aa: CASSDERGSSYNEQFF

j_call: TRBJ2-1
v_call: TRBV11-2
d_call: TRBD2
clone_size: NA
cdr3_nt: TGTGCCAACAAGCGGGGGGGTGTTGAGCAGTTCTTC
cdr3_aa: CANKRGGVEQFF

j_call: TRBJ2-7
v_call: TRBV6-1
d_call: TRBD2
clone_size: few
cdr3_nt: TGTGCCAGCAGTGCTAGCGGGGGGCTCTACGAGCAGTACTTC
cdr3_aa: CASSASGGLYEQYF

j_call: TRBJ1-1
v_call: TRBV2
d_call: TRBD1
clone_size: NA
cdr3_nt: TGTGCCAGCAGTCCCTCAGGGGGCGGCACTGAAGCTTTCTTT
cdr3_aa: CASSPSGGGTEAFF

j_call: TRBJ1-1
v_call: TRBV4-2
d_call: NA
clone_size: NA
cdr3_nt: TGTGCCAGCAGCCCTACAGAGAACACTGAAGCTTTCTTT
cdr3_aa: CASSPTENTEAFF

j_call: TRBJ2-1
v_call: TRBV5-1
d_call: TRBD1
clone_size: few
cdr3_nt: TGCGCCAGCAGCTTCCGGACAGGGGATGCTGAGCAGTTCTTC
cdr3_aa: CASSFRTGDAEQFF

j_call: TRBJ1-1
v_call: TRBV20-1
d_call: NA
clone_size: NA
cdr3_nt: TGCAGTGCTACCCCGAACACTGAAGCTTTCTTT
cdr3_aa: CSATPNTEAFF

j_call: TRBJ1-1
v_call: TRBV5-6
d_call: NA
clone_size: few
cdr3_nt: TGTGCCAGCAGCAAGACAGTTGAAGCTTTCTTT
cdr3_aa: CASSKTVEAFF

j_call: TRBJ1-4
v_call: TRBV9
d_call: NA
clone_size: NA
cdr3_nt: TGTGCCAGCAGCGCTATTGGGGGGGCTAACCCAAAACTGTTTTTT
cdr3_aa: CASSAIGGANPKLFF

j_call: TRBJ1-1
v_call: TRBV5-1
d_call: NA
clone_size: few
cdr3_nt: TGCGCCAGCAGCTTGGCGGACAGTAGCCGCGCAGCTTTCTTT
cdr3_aa: CASSLADSSRAAFF

j_call: TRBJ2-1
v_call: TRBV5-1
d_call: NA
clone_size: few
cdr3_nt: TGCGCCAGCAGCTTGGCGCCGGACACATACAATGAGCAGTTCTTC
cdr3_aa: CASSLAPDTYNEQFF

j_call: TRBJ2-5
v_call: TRBV5-1
d_call: NA
clone_size: few
cdr3_nt: TGCGCCAGCAGCCAGGCGGTTGATCTGGGTTTTGTCCAGTACTTC
cdr3_aa: CASSQAVDLGFVQYF

j_call: TRBJ2-3
v_call: TRBV5-6
d_call: NA
clone_size: few
cdr3_nt: TGTGCCAGCAGCTTGACTGGGGCCTCCACAGATACGCAGTATTTT
cdr3_aa: CASSLTGASTDTQYF

j_call: TRBJ1-1
v_call: TRBV5-1
d_call: TRBD1
clone_size: few
cdr3_nt: TGCGCCAGCAGCTCCGGACAGGGGAAGTTGAACACTGAAGCTTTCTTT
cdr3_aa: CASSSGQGKLNTEAFF

j_call: TRBJ2-7
v_call: TRBV5-1
d_call: NA
clone_size: few
cdr3_nt: TGCGCCAGCAGCTCCGATTCCTACGAGCAGTACTTC
cdr3_aa: CASSSDSYEQYF

j_call: TRBJ1-1
v_call: TRBV5-1
d_call: NA
clone_size: NA
cdr3_nt: TGCGCCAGCAGCAAGAACACTGAAGCTTTCTTT
cdr3_aa: CASSKNTEAFF

j_call: TRBJ1-1
v_call: TRBV30
d_call: TRBD1
clone_size: NA
cdr3_nt: TGTGCCTGGAGTAGAGGGGGCAAGAACACTGAAGCTTTCTTT
cdr3_aa: CAWSRGGKNTEAFF

j_call: TRBJ1-5
v_call: TRBV7-9
d_call: NA
clone_size: few
cdr3_nt: TGTGCCAGCAGCCCTGGGGGCTGGCCCCAGCATTTT
cdr3_aa: CASSPGGWPQHF

j_call: TRBJ1-1
v_call: TRBV10-3
d_call: NA
clone_size: NA
cdr3_nt: TGTGCCATCAGTGTGTCGACAGCCCCTGAAGCTTTCTTT
cdr3_aa: CAISVSTAPEAFF

j_call: TRBJ2-1
v_call: TRBV9
d_call: TRBD2
clone_size: few
cdr3_nt: TGTGCCAGCAGCCCCACCGGGACTAGCGGCTACAATGAGCAGTTCTTC
cdr3_aa: CASSPTGTSGYNEQFF

j_call: TRBJ1-1
v_call: TRBV5-1
d_call: TRBD1
clone_size: few
cdr3_nt: TGCGCCAGCAGCGTGACAGGGAATCGGAACACTGAAGCTTTCTTT
cdr3_aa: CASSVTGNRNTEAFF

j_call: TRBJ2-1
v_call: TRBV7-9
d_call: NA
clone_size: few
cdr3_nt: TGTGCCAGCCCTGGGGGGGCAACTATTGAGCAGTTCTTC
cdr3_aa: CASPGGATIEQFF

j_call: TRBJ2-3
v_call: TRBV30
d_call: NA
clone_size: few
cdr3_nt: TGTGCCTGGAATCCCGGTATTCTTTCCCTCTCAGCAACGCAGTATTTT
cdr3_aa: CAWNPGILSLSATQYF

j_call: TRBJ2-3
v_call: TRBV29-1
d_call: NA
clone_size: few
cdr3_nt: TGCAGCGTTGGGGCCCTAGGTTCTAAAGATACGCAGTATTTT
cdr3_aa: CSVGALGSKDTQYF

j_call: TRBJ1-5
v_call: TRBV30
d_call: NA
clone_size: NA
cdr3_nt: TGTGCCTGGTCTTCGGATAGCAATCAGCCCCAGCATTTT
cdr3_aa: CAWSSDSNQPQHF

j_call: TRBJ1-1
v_call: TRBV29-1
d_call: NA
clone_size: NA
cdr3_nt: TGCAGCGTGCTTGGGACATCCACCACTGAAGCTTTCTTT
cdr3_aa: CSVLGTSTTEAFF

j_call: TRBJ2-5
v_call: TRBV5-1
d_call: NA
clone_size: NA
cdr3_nt: TGCGCCAGCAGCTTCGGGACGGGAGAGACCCAGTACTTC
cdr3_aa: CASSFGTGETQYF

j_call: TRBJ2-4
v_call: TRBV9
d_call: NA
clone_size: few
cdr3_nt: TGTGCCAGCAGCCTCGACGGTAAAAACATTCAGTACTTC
cdr3_aa: CASSLDGKNIQYF

j_call: TRBJ2-2
v_call: TRBV25-1
d_call: TRBD2
clone_size: NA
cdr3_nt: TGTGCCAGCAGAAGACTAGCGGATGACGGGGAGCTGTTTTTT
cdr3_aa: CASRRLADDGELFF

j_call: TRBJ2-3
v_call: TRBV7-9
d_call: NA
clone_size: NA
cdr3_nt: TGTGCCAGCAGCTTTAGCCGGTTGGGGGGAGAGCAGTATTTT
cdr3_aa: CASSFSRLGGEQYF

j_call: TRBJ2-1
v_call: TRBV15
d_call: NA
clone_size: NA
cdr3_nt: TGTGCCACCAGCCCAGGGGGGGCGAATTTACTCAACAATGAGCAGTTCTTC
cdr3_aa: CATSPGGANLLNNEQFF

j_call: TRBJ2-2
v_call: TRBV5-1
d_call: NA
clone_size: NA
cdr3_nt: TGCGCCAGCGAAGAGACCGGGGAGCTGTTTTTT
cdr3_aa: CASEETGELFF

j_call: TRBJ1-1
v_call: TRBV6-4
d_call: NA
clone_size: few
cdr3_nt: TGTGCCAGCAGTGTGGAAGCGAACACTGAAGCTTTCTTT
cdr3_aa: CASSVEANTEAFF

j_call: TRBJ2-3
v_call: TRBV14
d_call: NA
clone_size: NA
cdr3_nt: TGTGCCAGCAGCCTCGCAGATACGCAGTATTTT
cdr3_aa: CASSLADTQYF